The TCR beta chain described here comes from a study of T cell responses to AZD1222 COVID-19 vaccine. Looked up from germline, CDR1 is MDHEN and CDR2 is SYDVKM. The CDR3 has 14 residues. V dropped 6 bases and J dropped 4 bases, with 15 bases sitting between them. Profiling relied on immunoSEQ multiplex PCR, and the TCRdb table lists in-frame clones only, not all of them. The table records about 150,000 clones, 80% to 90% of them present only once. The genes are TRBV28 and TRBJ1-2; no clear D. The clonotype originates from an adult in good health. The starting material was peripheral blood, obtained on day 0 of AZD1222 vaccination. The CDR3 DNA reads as TGTGCCAGCAGCCTTACCGTCCCACCCTATGGCTACACCTTC. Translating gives CASSLTVPPYGYTF.